A selection of T cell receptor beta chains follows, all from one sample in a study of T cell responses to AZD1222 COVID-19 vaccine. Clones were read by immunoSEQ multiplex PCR, and TCRdb kept only the in-frame ones, dropping some. Seen here are 150,000 to 200,000 clones, about 91% observed once, and the top ten hold around 1%. Sequences were derived from peripheral blood, sampled 28 days after the second AZD1222 dose. Receptors were obtained from an adult who received the AZD1222 COVID-19 vaccine. Each CDR3 is given with its conserved first and last residue. The D gene is left open where the match is weak. Not all rows give a size; the values are once, few, many and, for expanded clones, a class.

j_call	d_call	v_call	clone_size	cdr3_nt	cdr3_aa
TRBJ2-7	.	TRBV5-1	.	TGCGCCAGCAGCTTGAACACCTTTTGGGAGCAGTACTTC	CASSLNTFWEQYF
TRBJ1-1	.	TRBV12-3/TRBV12-4	.	TGTGCCAGCAGCGGGGAGGGTAGGGCTTTCTTT	CASSGEGRAFF
TRBJ1-6	.	TRBV6-1	.	TGTGCCAGCAGTGAGGTTTCGCCGGGGCCAAGTTCACCCCTCCACTTT	CASSEVSPGPSSPLHF
TRBJ1-2	.	TRBV5-6	.	TGTGCCAGCAGCTTGGGGGGCTATGGCTACACCTTC	CASSLGGYGYTF
TRBJ1-1	.	TRBV29-1	.	TGCAGCGTTGAAGTCCTACGATCGTGGAACACTGAAGCTTTCTTT	CSVEVLRSWNTEAFF
TRBJ1-3	.	TRBV13	.	TGTGCCAGCAGCTTAGGGCGGGGGCCTGGAAACACCATATATTTT	CASSLGRGPGNTIYF
TRBJ2-3	.	TRBV9	.	TGTGCCAGCAGCGTAGGACAGCACACAGATACGCAGTATTTT	CASSVGQHTDTQYF
TRBJ1-3	.	TRBV10-3	.	TGTGCCATCAGTGAGGAGGGAGAAGGAAACACCATATATTTT	CAISEEGEGNTIYF
TRBJ2-5	TRBD2	TRBV6-5	.	TGTGCCAGCAGCGAGCGGACTAGCGGGACTAAGACCCAGTACTTC	CASSERTSGTKTQYF
TRBJ2-7	.	TRBV20-1	.	TGCAGTGCTAAAGGGGCGGGGGAGCAGTACTTC	CSAKGAGEQYF
TRBJ2-3	TRBD2	TRBV4-2	.	TGTGCCAGCAGCCAAGAGGGACTAGCGGGGGGAAGCACAGATACGCAGTATTTT	CASSQEGLAGGSTDTQYF
TRBJ2-1	.	TRBV20-1	.	TGCAGTGCTAGAGATCCCAATGAGCAGTTCTTC	CSARDPNEQFF
TRBJ2-7	.	TRBV10-3	.	TGTGCCATCAGTGAGTCGCTGGGGGCGAAGGAGCAGTACTTC	CAISESLGAKEQYF
TRBJ2-7	.	TRBV6-5	.	TGTGCCAGCAGTCCGTACCCCTCCTACGAGCAGTACTTC	CASSPYPSYEQYF
TRBJ2-5	TRBD2	TRBV7-2	.	TGTGCCAGCAGCCCCGAATGGCGGGGGGGCCAAGAGACCCAGTACTTC	CASSPEWRGGQETQYF
TRBJ1-5	TRBD1	TRBV5-6	.	TGTGCCAGCAGCTGGGGGACAGGCCCCCAGCATTTT	CASSWGTGPQHF
TRBJ1-3	.	TRBV7-8	once	TGTGCCAGCTCCTCCATAGTACAATACCCCGGGGGGAACACCATATATTTT	CASSSIVQYPGGNTIYF
TRBJ1-6	.	TRBV2	.	TGTGCCAGCAGTGATGCGGCCTCCTCTCTGTACAATTCACCCCTCCACTTT	CASSDAASSLYNSPLHF
TRBJ1-1	.	TRBV5-1	.	TGCGCCAGCAGCTTAGGGAGAATGGGGGCTTTCTTT	CASSLGRMGAFF
TRBJ1-4	TRBD1	TRBV19	.	TGTGCCAGTAAAAGGACAGGGTCAGCTAATGAAAAACTGTTTTTT	CASKRTGSANEKLFF
TRBJ2-3	.	TRBV18	.	TGTGCCAGCTCACCTGGGGCAGATACGCAGTATTTT	CASSPGADTQYF
TRBJ1-1	.	TRBV2	.	TGTGCCAGCAGGAACAGGGAGGTGAACACTGAAGCTTTCTTT	CASRNREVNTEAFF
TRBJ1-2	.	TRBV27	.	TGTGCCAGCAGCTTCGACAGAGGGAACTATGGCTACACCTTC	CASSFDRGNYGYTF
TRBJ2-7	TRBD1	TRBV7-8	.	TGTGCCAGCAGTATAGGGGGCCACTACGAGCAGTACTTC	CASSIGGHYEQYF
TRBJ1-4	TRBD1	TRBV7-8	.	TGTGCCAGCAGCTTAGCCGGGACAGGGGCCGAAAAACTGTTTTTT	CASSLAGTGAEKLFF
TRBJ1-1	.	TRBV18	.	TGTGCCAGCTCACCGGACCGGGCTGAAGCTTTCTTT	CASSPDRAEAFF
TRBJ2-1	.	TRBV7-2	.	TGTGCCAGCAGCTTAGTTTTGTTTAGGGTAAACTACAATGAGCAGTTCTTC	CASSLVLFRVNYNEQFF
TRBJ1-5	.	TRBV6-2/TRBV6-3	.	TGTGCCAGCAGTTCCCAGCCCAGGGGCAATCAGCCCCAGCATTTT	CASSSQPRGNQPQHF
TRBJ1-2	.	TRBV10-2	once	TGCGCCAGCAGTGAGTCTCGGCAGGGAAACTATGGCTACACCTTC	CASSESRQGNYGYTF
TRBJ2-7	TRBD1	TRBV11-2	.	TGTGCCAGCAGCGTACCGGGACAGGGGAGGTACGAGCAGTACTTC	CASSVPGQGRYEQYF
TRBJ1-1	.	TRBV12-3/TRBV12-4	.	TGTGCCAGCAGTTTCGGCACTGAAGCTTTCTTT	CASSFGTEAFF
TRBJ1-2	.	TRBV9	.	TGTGCCAGCAGCGGTACAGGGTGGGCCTATGGCTACACCTTC	CASSGTGWAYGYTF
TRBJ1-1	TRBD1	TRBV14	.	TGTGCCAGCAGCCAACAGGGGGGAGGAACTGAAGCTTTCTTT	CASSQQGGGTEAFF
TRBJ2-7	.	TRBV29-1	.	TGCAGCGTTGAACCGGGGGACGACGAGCAGTACTTC	CSVEPGDDEQYF
TRBJ2-1	.	TRBV18	.	TGTGCCAGCTCACCACGCCGGCTGGACTACAATGAGCAGTTCTTC	CASSPRRLDYNEQFF
TRBJ1-2	.	TRBV2	.	TGTGCCAGCATTCTGGGGCTGAACTATGGCTACACCTTC	CASILGLNYGYTF
TRBJ2-2	.	TRBV19	.	TGTGCCAGTACCCTCCGGGACCACACCGGGGAGCTGTTTTTT	CASTLRDHTGELFF
TRBJ1-1	.	TRBV24-1	.	TGTGCCACCAACCGAGGGAACACTGAAGCTTTCTTT	CATNRGNTEAFF
TRBJ2-1	.	TRBV5-4	once	TGTGCCAGCAGCTTGGGTGGGGGTCGGTCCTACAATGAGCAGTTCTTC	CASSLGGGRSYNEQFF
TRBJ2-7	.	TRBV12-3/TRBV12-4	once	TGTGCCAGCAGTCCGCAAGTCTCCTACGAGCAGTACTTC	CASSPQVSYEQYF
TRBJ1-1	.	TRBV10-3	.	TGTGCCACCCGGGTTGCCTCACCCCGGAACACTGAAGCTTTCTTT	CATRVASPRNTEAFF
TRBJ2-3	.	TRBV19	.	TGTGCCAGTACCCCCGGTGGGCAGGGGAGGTCAGATACGCAGTATTTT	CASTPGGQGRSDTQYF
TRBJ1-4	TRBD1	TRBV19	.	TGTGCCAGTAGTACACAGGGGGCTGTTGAAAAACTGTTTTTT	CASSTQGAVEKLFF
TRBJ1-2	TRBD1	TRBV7-9	.	TGTGCCAGCAGCCGACAGGGCCCAGCTGGGGGCTACACCTTC	CASSRQGPAGGYTF
TRBJ2-3	TRBD2	TRBV12-5	.	TGTGCTAGTGGTTTGGTACGAAACGGGGCTAGCGGGGGGGCAGATACGCAGTATTTT	CASGLVRNGASGGADTQYF
TRBJ2-3	TRBD2	TRBV9	once	TGTGCCAGCAGCGTAGCCATTGGGGGGGCAGATACGCAGTATTTT	CASSVAIGGADTQYF
TRBJ2-5	.	TRBV18	.	TGTGCCAGCTCACCACCGATAGGGTCGGAGACCCAGTACTTC	CASSPPIGSETQYF
TRBJ2-1	.	TRBV6-2/TRBV6-3	.	TGTGCCAGCAGTTACGGGGAAGCCTACAATGAGCAGTTCTTC	CASSYGEAYNEQFF
TRBJ1-4	.	TRBV5-1	.	TGCGCCAGCAGCTGGGAGGGGTCTGGTGAAAAACTGTTTTTT	CASSWEGSGEKLFF
TRBJ2-3	.	TRBV9	.	TGTGCCAGCAGGGGCCCTCGCACAGATACGCAGTATTTT	CASRGPRTDTQYF
TRBJ2-5	TRBD2	TRBV5-1	.	TGCGCCAGCAGCTTTAATAGCGGGGGGCCTAGGGAGACCCAGTACTTC	CASSFNSGGPRETQYF
TRBJ1-2	.	TRBV19	.	TGTGCCAGTAGTCCCCCGGGACGGTACTATGGCTACACCTTC	CASSPPGRYYGYTF